The T cell receptor beta chain described here comes from a study of blood T cell repertoires in COVID-19. Living in 24 US areas, the participants were between 18 and 89 years of age. Participants' own reports of clinical history determined their cohort assignment. Germline assignment: CDR1 SGHDN and CDR2 FVKESK. V lost 4 bases and J 12 bases, leaving 13 bases between the germline ends. CDR3 length: 13 residues. Only in-frame clones appear in the TCRdb table, and some are missing; sequencing was by immunoSEQ multiplex PCR. The sample has about 50,000 clones; more than 75% are singletons. The sample was PBMCs or T cells enriched from blood (not recorded which). The sequence was obtained from a woman in her forties or fifties with acute COVID-19. V and J are TRBV14 and TRBJ1-6; the D is unclear. This chain's CDR3 is CASSPDPAGPLHF. The CDR3, as DNA: TGTGCCAGCAGCCCGGACCCGGCGGGACCCCTCCACTTT.